The subject of this entry is one TCR beta chain. TCRdb reprocessed the RT-PCR reads with MiXCR, giving one entry per CDR3 protein. The table has about 300,000 distinct CDR3 sequences, roughly 22% seen once; the top ten hold 10% to 13%. This sample was taken from a study of response to subunit inactivated influenza vaccine. The sample here was PBMCs from blood, taken about 20 months after vaccination. This receptor was taken from a man aged 50 to 69 who received an inactivated influenza vaccine.

The CDR3, as DNA: TGTGCCAGCAGCTCTTCCGGCGGGAGGCGGAGTAACAATGAGCAGTTCTTC. Encoded protein: CASSSSGGRRSNNEQFF. This chain joins TRBV7-9 and TRBJ2-1; 8 bases are a match to TRBD2. This CDR3 contains 17 residues. Germline V gene data show CDR1 as SEHNR and CDR2 as FQNEAQ (reference sequence). V trimming: 4 bases; J trimming: 5 bases; junction bases outside the gene matches: 13.